What follows is one T cell receptor (beta chain) and its context. TEMRA cells were enriched by FACS, and CD4+ and CD8+ T cells were negatively isolated. Germline trimming cut 2 bases from V and 3 bases from J; bases unmatched to any gene: 7. The V gene's germline CDR1 is SNHLY and CDR2 FYNNEI. There are 15 residues in the CDR3. This entry is derived from a study of CD8 T cells in Susac syndrome. RNA totalling roughly 0.45 to 1 ug underwent reverse transcription with random hexamers. Amplification of TCR beta CDR3 by immunoSEQ multiplex PCR spanned 54 Vbeta and 13 Jbeta. TCRdb reanalysed the immunoSEQ multiplex PCR reads using MiXCR and keeps one entry per CDR3 protein. Counted here are fewer than 70,000 distinct CDR3 sequences, 95% occurring once; the ten biggest clones make up about 0.25%.

The genes are TRBV2 and TRBJ2-7, with 7 bases aligning to TRBD1. This TCR was sampled from a human donor in good health. The specimen was CD8+ T cells from PBMCs. The CDR3 reads CASSEPRTGHYEQYF. The CDR3 DNA reads as TGTGCCAGCAGTGAACCCCGGACAGGCCACTACGAGCAGTACTTC.